Listed here is a single T cell receptor beta chain. This sample is part of a study of blood T cell repertoires in COVID-19. The cohort comprised adults aged about 18 to 100 years residing in about two dozen US areas. TCRdb's copy holds only in-frame clones and misses some; the assay was immunoSEQ multiplex PCR. The sample records about 140,000 clones, about 87% being singletons. The TCR comes from a man in his 60s who had recovered from COVID-19. What was sequenced was PBMCs or T cells enriched from blood (not recorded which).

CDR3 region: CASSKVRKPREPQHF. Written as DNA, the CDR3 is TGTGCCAGCAGCAAAGTGAGAAAACCACGGGAGCCCCAGCATTTT. V usage is TRBV21-1 and J usage is TRBJ1-5. TRBV21-1 is a pseudogene. The CDR3 contains 15 residues.